The next 5 T cell receptor beta chains were all read from a single sample in a study of T cells in localized non-small cell lung cancer. Assay: immunoSEQ multiplex PCR; the TCRdb copy retains only in-frame clones and omits some. Of roughly 24,000 clones listed, 75% to 95% are singletons. The sample consisted of peripheral blood, taken before any cancer treatment. These receptors came from a female donor of 60 years or more with stage II squamous cell lung carcinoma.

The chain employs TRBV6-1 and TRBJ1-2; D is perhaps TRBD1 (5 bases). Per germline, CDR1 MNHNS and CDR2 SASEGT. This CDR3 contains 14 residues. The V gene lost 6 bases and the J gene lost 2 bases, with 13 bases spanning the gap. The CDR3 loop is CASSVTGPNYGYTF. The CDR3 region has the DNA TGTGCCAGCAGCGTAACAGGACCCAACTATGGCTACACCTTC.

The chain joins TRBV28 to TRBJ2-7; 7 bases agree with TRBD1. Germline values: CDR1 MDHEN, CDR2 SYDVKM. The V gene end was trimmed by 5 bases and the J gene end by 2 bases; junction bases not matched to a gene: 9. The CDR3 is 15 residues long. The CDR3 is CASSQTSTGTYEQYF. In nucleotides, the CDR3 is TGTGCCAGCAGTCAAACCTCGACAGGGACCTACGAGCAGTACTTC. Full variable domain (remainder filled in from reference TRBV28 and TRBJ2-7): DVKVTQSSRYLVKRTGEKVFLECVQDMDHENMFWYRQDPGLGLRLIYFSYDVKMKEKGDIPEGYSVSREKKERFSLILESASTNQTSMYLCASSQTSTGTYEQYFGPGTRLTVT.

This chain joins TRBV19 and TRBJ2-2; 7 bases align to TRBD1. In germline, CDR1 is LNHDA, CDR2 SQIVND (reference sequence). V was pared by 7 bases and J by 2 bases, with 16 bases of the junction left unmatched. There are 18 residues in the CDR3. In DNA form, the CDR3 reads TGTGCCAGTATTTCGCTTCTTTTGGGGACAGCTAACACCGGGGAGCTGTTTTTT. This gives the protein CASISLLLGTANTGELFF.

This sequence joins TRBV6-1 and TRBJ2-1, with D uncertain. The CDR3 is 12 amino acids. Per the germline V gene, CDR1 is MNHNS and CDR2 is SASEGT. Trimming pared 6 bases from V and 4 bases from J, leaving 7 bases between. The CDR3 loop is CASRERYNEQFF. CDR3 nucleotide sequence: TGTGCCAGCAGGGAACGATACAATGAGCAGTTCTTC.

Here the CDR3 reads CASRSRDTETQYF. The DNA of the CDR3 is TGTGCCAGCAGAAGCCGGGACACAGAGACCCAGTACTTC. The gene calls are TRBV7-3 and TRBJ2-5, with D possibly being TRBD1 (6 bases). The CDR3 is made up of 13 amino acids. Germline V gives CDR1 SGHTA, CDR2 FQGTGA. The V gene lost 6 bases and the J gene lost 4 bases, with 12 bases spanning the gap. Complete variable domain (other parts from reference TRBV7-3 and TRBJ2-5): GAGVSQTPSNKVTEKGKYVELRCDPISGHTALYWYRQSLGQGPEFLIYFQGTGAADDSGLPNDRFFAVRPEGSVSTLKIQRTERGDSAVYLCASRSRDTETQYFGPGTRLLVL.